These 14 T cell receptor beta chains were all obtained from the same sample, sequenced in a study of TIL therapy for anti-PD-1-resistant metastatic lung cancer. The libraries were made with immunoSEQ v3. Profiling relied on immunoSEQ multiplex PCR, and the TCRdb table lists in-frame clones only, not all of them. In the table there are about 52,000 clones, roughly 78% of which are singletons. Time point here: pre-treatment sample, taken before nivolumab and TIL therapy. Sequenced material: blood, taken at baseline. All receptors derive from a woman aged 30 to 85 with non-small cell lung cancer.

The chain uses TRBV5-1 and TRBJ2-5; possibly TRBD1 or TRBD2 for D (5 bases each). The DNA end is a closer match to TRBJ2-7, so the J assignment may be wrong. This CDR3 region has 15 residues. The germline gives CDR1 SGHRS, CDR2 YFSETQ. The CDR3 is CASSLDGWGTYEQYF. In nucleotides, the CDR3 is TGCGCCAGCAGCTTGGACGGCTGGGGGACCTACGAGCAGTACTTC.

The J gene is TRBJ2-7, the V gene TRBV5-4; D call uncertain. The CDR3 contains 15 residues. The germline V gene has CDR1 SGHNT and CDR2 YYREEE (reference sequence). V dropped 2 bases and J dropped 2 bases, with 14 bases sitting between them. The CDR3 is CASSFGVTSTYEQYF. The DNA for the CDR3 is TGTGCCAGCAGCTTTGGGGTGACATCTACCTACGAGCAGTACTTC.

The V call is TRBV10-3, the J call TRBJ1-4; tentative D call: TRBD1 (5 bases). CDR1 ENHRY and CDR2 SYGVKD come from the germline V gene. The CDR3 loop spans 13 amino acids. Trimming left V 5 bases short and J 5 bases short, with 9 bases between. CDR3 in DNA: TGTGCCATCAGTCGACAGCAGAATGAAAAACTGTTTTTT. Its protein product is CAISRQQNEKLFF.

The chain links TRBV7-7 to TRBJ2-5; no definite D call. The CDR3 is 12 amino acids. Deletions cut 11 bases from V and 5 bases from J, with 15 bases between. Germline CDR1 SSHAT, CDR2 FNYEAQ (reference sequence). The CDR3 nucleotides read TGTGCCGTTGGCGGTCTAGACGAGACCCAGTACTTC. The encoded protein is CAVGGLDETQYF.

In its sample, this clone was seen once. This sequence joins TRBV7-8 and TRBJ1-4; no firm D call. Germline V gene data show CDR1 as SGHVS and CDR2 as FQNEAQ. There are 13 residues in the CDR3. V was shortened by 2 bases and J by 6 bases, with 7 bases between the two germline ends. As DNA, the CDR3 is TGTGCCAGCAGCTTATTCGCGGATGAAAAACTGTTTTTT. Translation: CASSLFADEKLFF.

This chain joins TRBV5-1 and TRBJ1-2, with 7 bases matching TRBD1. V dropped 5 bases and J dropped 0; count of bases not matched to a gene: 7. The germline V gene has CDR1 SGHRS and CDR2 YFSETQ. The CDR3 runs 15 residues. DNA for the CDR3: TGCGCCAGCAGAGCCCCCGGGACAGCTAACTATGGCTACACCTTC. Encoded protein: CASRAPGTANYGYTF.

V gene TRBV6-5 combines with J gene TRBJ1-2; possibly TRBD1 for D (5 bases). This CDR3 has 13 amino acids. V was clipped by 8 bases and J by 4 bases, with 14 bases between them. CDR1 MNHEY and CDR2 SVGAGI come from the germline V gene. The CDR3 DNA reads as TGTGCCAGCCAACCGGGGGGTCTCTATGGCTACACCTTC. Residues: CASQPGGLYGYTF.

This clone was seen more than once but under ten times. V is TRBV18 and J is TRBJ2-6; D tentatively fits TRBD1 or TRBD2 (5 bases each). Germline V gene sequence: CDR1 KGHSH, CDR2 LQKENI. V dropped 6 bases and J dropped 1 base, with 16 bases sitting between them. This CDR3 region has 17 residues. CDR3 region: CASSPAPGRSGANVLTF. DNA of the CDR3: TGTGCCAGCTCTCCGGCCCCGGGGCGGTCTGGGGCCAACGTCCTGACTTTC.

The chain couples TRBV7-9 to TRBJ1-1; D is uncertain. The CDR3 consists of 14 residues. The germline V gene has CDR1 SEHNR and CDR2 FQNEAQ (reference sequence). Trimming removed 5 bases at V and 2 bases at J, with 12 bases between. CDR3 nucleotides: TGTGCCAGCAGCCCGTATACACCTAACACTGAAGCTTTCTTT. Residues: CASSPYTPNTEAFF.

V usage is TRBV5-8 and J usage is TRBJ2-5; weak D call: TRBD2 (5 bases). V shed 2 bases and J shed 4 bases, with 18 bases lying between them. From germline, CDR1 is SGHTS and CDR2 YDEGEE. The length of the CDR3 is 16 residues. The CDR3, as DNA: TGTGCCAGCAGCTTTAGGACGGTCAGGAGGAGAGAGACCCAGTACTTC. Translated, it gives CASSFRTVRRRETQYF.

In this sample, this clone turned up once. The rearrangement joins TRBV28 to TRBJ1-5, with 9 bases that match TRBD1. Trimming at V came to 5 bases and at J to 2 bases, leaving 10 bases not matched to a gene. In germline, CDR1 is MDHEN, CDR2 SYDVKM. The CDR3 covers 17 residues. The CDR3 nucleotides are TGTGCCAGCAGTGGGCAAGGGGGACAGGGAGGCAATCAGCCCCAGCATTTT. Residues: CASSGQGGQGGNQPQHF. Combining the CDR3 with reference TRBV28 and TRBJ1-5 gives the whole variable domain DVKVTQSSRYLVKRTGEKVFLECVQDMDHENMFWYRQDPGLGLRLIYFSYDVKMKEKGDIPEGYSVSREKKERFSLILESASTNQTSMYLCASSGQGGQGGNQPQHFGDGTRLSIL.

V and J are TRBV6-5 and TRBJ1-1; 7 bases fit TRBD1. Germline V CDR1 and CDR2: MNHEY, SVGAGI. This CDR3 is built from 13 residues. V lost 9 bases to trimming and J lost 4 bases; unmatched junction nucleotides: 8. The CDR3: CASRTGSGTEAFF. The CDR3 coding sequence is TGTGCCAGTCGGACAGGCTCAGGCACTGAAGCTTTCTTT.

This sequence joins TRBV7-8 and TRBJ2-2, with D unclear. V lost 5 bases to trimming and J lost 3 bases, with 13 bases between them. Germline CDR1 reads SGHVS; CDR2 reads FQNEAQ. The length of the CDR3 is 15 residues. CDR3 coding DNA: TGTGCCAGCAGCCCCGGAAAAGCCGACACCGGGGAGCTGTTTTTT. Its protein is CASSPGKADTGELFF.

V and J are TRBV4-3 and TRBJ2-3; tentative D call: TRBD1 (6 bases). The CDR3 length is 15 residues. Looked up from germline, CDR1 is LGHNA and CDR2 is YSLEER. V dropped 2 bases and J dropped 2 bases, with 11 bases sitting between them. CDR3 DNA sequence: TGCGCCAGCAGCCAATGGGACACATCCACAGATACGCAGTATTTT. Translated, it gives CASSQWDTSTDTQYF.